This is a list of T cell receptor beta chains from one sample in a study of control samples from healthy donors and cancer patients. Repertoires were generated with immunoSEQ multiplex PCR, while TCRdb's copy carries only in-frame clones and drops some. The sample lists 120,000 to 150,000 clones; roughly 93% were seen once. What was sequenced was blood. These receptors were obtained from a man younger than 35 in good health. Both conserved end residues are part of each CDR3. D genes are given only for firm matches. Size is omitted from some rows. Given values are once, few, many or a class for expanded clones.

TGTGCCAGCAGACGGGGTAGGGAACGTCAGCCCCAGCATTTT CASRRGRERQPQHF TRBJ1-5 - TRBV28 -
TGCAGCGTCCGGGTGACCACCTACGAGCAGTACTTC CSVRVTTYEQYF TRBJ2-7 - TRBV29-1 -
TGTGCCAGCAGCCAAGAGGGACAGGGTATGGACGAGCAGTACTTC CASSQEGQGMDEQYF TRBJ2-7 TRBD1 TRBV3-1/TRBV3-2 -
TGTGCCATCGGGTTTACGACTAGCGGGGGGGCCGGAGATACGCAGTATTTT CAIGFTTSGGAGDTQYF TRBJ2-3 TRBD2 TRBV10-3 -
TGTGCCAGCACCCGGGACATCCAAGAGACCCAGTACTTC CASTRDIQETQYF TRBJ2-5 - TRBV28 -
TGTGCCAGCAGTTACGGGGGCTCCTACAATGAGCAGTTCTTC CASSYGGSYNEQFF TRBJ2-1 - TRBV6-5 -
TGTGCCAGCAGTCTATATGCGACTAGCCCCGGGGAGCTGTTTTTT CASSLYATSPGELFF TRBJ2-2 TRBD2 TRBV6-4 -
TGCGCCAGCACCCAGGGGCGGGAAACCTACAATGAGCAGTTCTTC CASTQGRETYNEQFF TRBJ2-1 - TRBV23-1 -
TGTGCCAGCAGTTTAGGGGGCGGACTCACCTACGAGCAGTACTTC CASSLGGGLTYEQYF TRBJ2-7 - TRBV27 -
TGCGCCAGCAAAAGACTAGCGGGAGAATCCTACAATGAGCAGTTCTTC CASKRLAGESYNEQFF TRBJ2-1 TRBD2 TRBV5-1 -
TGTGCCAGCACCCCACAGGGGGACACTGAAGCTTTCTTT CASTPQGDTEAFF TRBJ1-1 TRBD1 TRBV7-9 -
TGTGCCAGTAGCAACATTGGACCATCAGAAATAGTACGGTTCGAGCAGTACTTC CASSNIGPSEIVRFEQYF TRBJ2-7 - TRBV19 -
TGCAGCGTGAAACTTCAGGGTTATGATGGCTACACCTTC CSVKLQGYDGYTF TRBJ1-2 - TRBV29-1 medium-sized